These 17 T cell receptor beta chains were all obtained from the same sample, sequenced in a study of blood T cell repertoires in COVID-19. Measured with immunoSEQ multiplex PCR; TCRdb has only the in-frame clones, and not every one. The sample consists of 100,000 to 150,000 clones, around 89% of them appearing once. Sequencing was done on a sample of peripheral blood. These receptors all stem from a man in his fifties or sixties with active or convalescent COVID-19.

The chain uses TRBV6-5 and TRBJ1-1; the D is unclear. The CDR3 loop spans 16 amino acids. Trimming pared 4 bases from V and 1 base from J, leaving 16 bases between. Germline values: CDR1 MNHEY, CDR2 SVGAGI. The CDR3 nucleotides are TGTGCCAGCAGTTCGCCTGGTCAGAGGGAGAACACTGAAGCTTTCTTT. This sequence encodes CASSSPGQRENTEAFF.

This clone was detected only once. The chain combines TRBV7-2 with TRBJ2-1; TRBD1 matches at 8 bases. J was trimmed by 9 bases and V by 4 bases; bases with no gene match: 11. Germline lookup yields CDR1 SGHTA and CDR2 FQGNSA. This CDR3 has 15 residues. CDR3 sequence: CASSSSGQVTSEQFF. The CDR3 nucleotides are TGTGCCAGCAGCTCTTCGGGACAGGTTACAAGTGAGCAGTTCTTC.

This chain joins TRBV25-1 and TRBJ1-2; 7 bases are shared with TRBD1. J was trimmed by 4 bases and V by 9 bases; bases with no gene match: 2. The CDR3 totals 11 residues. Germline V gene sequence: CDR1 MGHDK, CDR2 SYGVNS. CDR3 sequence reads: CASGDSYGYTF. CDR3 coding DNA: TGTGCCAGTGGGGACAGCTATGGCTACACCTTC.

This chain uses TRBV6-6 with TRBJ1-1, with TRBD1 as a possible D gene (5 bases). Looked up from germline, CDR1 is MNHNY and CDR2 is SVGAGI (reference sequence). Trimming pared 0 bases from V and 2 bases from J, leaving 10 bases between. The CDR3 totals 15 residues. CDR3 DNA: TGTGCCAGCAGTTACTCGACCGGACAAAACACTGAAGCTTTCTTT. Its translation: CASSYSTGQNTEAFF.

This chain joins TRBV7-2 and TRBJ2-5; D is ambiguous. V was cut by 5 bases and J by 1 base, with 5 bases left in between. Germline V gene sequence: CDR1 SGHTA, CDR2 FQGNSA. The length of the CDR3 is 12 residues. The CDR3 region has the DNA TGTGCCAGCAGCCCCAGCCAAGAGACCCAGTACTTC. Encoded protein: CASSPSQETQYF.

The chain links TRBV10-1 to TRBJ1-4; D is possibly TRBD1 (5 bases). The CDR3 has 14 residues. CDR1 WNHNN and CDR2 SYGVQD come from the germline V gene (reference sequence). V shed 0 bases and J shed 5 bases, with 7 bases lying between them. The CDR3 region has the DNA TGCGCCAGCAGTGAGTCGGCAGGGAATGAAAAACTGTTTTTT. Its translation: CASSESAGNEKLFF.

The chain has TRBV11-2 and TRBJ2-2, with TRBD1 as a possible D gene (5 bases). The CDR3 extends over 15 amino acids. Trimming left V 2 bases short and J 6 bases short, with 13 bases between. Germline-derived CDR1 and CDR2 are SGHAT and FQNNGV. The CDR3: CASSLLQDPPGELFF. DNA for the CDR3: TGTGCCAGCAGCTTATTACAGGATCCACCCGGGGAGCTGTTTTTT.

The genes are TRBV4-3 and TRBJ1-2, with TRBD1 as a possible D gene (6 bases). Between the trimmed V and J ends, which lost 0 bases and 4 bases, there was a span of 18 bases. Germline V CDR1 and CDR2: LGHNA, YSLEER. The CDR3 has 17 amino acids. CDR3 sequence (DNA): TGCGCCAGCAGCCAAGAACCTGCAGGGGCGGATCGCTATGGCTACACCTTC. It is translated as CASSQEPAGADRYGYTF.

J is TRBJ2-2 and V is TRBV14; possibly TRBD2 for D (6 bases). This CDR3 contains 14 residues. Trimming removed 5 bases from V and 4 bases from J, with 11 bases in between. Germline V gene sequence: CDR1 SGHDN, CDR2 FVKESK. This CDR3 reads CASSTGGGTGELFF. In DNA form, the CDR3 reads TGTGCCAGCAGCACCGGGGGAGGCACCGGGGAGCTGTTTTTT.

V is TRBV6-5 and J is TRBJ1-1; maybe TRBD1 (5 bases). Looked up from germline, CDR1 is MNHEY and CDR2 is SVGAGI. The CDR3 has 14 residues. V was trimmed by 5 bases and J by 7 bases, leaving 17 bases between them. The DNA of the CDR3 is TGTGCCAGCAGTCACCCTCGGACAACGGATGAAGCTTTCTTT. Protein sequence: CASSHPRTTDEAFF.

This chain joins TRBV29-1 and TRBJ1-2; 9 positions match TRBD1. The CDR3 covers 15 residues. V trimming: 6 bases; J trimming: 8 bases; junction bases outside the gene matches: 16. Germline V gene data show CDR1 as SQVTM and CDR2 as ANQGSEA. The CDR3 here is CSVLVPGTGYQGYTF. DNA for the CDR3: TGCAGCGTCCTAGTACCCGGGACAGGGTACCAAGGCTACACCTTC.

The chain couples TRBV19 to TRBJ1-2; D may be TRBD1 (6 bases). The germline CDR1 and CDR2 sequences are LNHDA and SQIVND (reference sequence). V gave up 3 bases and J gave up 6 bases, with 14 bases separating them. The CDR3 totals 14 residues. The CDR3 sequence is CASSMAAGENGYTF. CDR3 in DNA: TGTGCCAGTAGTATGGCAGCAGGGGAAAATGGCTACACCTTC.

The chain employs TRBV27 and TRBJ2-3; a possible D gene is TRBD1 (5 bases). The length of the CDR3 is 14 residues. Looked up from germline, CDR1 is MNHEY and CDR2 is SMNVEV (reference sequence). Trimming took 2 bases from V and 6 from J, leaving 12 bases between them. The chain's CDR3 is CASSLQGNGDTQYF. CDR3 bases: TGTGCCAGCAGTTTACAGGGAAATGGGGATACGCAGTATTTT.

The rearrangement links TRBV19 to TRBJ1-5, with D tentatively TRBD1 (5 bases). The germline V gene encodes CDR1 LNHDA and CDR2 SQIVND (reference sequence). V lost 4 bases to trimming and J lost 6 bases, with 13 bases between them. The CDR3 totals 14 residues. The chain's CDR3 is CASSTGQRGQPQHF. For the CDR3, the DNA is TGTGCCAGTAGTACCGGACAAAGGGGTCAGCCCCAGCATTTT.

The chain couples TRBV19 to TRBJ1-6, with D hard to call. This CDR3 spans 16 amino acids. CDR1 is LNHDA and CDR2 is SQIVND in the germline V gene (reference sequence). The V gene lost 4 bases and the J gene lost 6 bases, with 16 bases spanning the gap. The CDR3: CASSTRPGSGNSPLHF. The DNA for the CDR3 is TGTGCCAGTAGTACCAGGCCGGGATCGGGTAATTCACCCCTCCACTTT. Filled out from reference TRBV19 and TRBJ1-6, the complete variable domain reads DGGITQSPKYLFRKEGQNVTLSCEQNLNHDAMYWYRQDPGQGLRLIYYSQIVNDFQKGDIAEGYSVSREKKESFPLTVTSAQKNPTAFYLCASSTRPGSGNSPLHFGNGTRLTVT.

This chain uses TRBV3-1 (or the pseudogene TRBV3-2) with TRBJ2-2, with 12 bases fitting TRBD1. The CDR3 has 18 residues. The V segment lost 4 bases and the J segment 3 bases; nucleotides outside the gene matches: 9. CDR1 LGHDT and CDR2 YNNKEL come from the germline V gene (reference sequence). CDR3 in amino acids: CASSPVPGQGAHTGELFF. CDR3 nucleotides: TGTGCCAGCAGCCCCGTGCCGGGACAGGGGGCGCACACCGGGGAGCTGTTTTTT.

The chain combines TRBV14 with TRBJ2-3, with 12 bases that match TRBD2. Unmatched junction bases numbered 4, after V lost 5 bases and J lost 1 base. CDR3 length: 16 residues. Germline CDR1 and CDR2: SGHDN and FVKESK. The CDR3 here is CASSNGLAGRTDTQYF. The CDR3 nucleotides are TGTGCCAGCAGCAACGGACTAGCGGGGCGCACAGATACGCAGTATTTT.